Following are 2 T cell receptor beta chains from one sample sequenced in a study of CD8 T cells in Susac syndrome. Reverse transcription of roughly 0.5 to 1 ug RNA was performed with random hexamers. From the immunoSEQ multiplex PCR reads, TCRdb called clonotypes with MiXCR, one entry per CDR3 protein. The table lists roughly 200,000 distinct CDR3 sequences, 85% to 95% of them singletons. The sequenced material came from CD4+ T cells from PBMCs. The origin of the receptors is a human donor in good health.

The chain recombines TRBV4-1 with TRBJ2-3; D unresolved. The germline V gene encodes CDR1 MGHRA and CDR2 YSYEKL. The V end lost 0 bases, the J end lost 5 bases, and 18 bases lay between the germline ends. The CDR3 totals 17 residues. The CDR3 loop is CASSQEAQRGQVDTQYF. CDR3 nucleotides: TGCGCCAGCAGCCAAGAGGCTCAGCGAGGTCAGGTAGATACGCAGTATTTT.

V usage is TRBV29-1 and J usage is TRBJ1-3; D call uncertain. The CDR3 spans 11 residues. V lost 5 bases and J 4 bases, leaving 6 bases between the germline ends. The germline V gene has CDR1 SQVTM and CDR2 ANQGSEA. CDR3 loop: CSVLTGNTIYF. The CDR3 DNA is TGCAGCGTTCTCACAGGAAACACCATATATTTT.